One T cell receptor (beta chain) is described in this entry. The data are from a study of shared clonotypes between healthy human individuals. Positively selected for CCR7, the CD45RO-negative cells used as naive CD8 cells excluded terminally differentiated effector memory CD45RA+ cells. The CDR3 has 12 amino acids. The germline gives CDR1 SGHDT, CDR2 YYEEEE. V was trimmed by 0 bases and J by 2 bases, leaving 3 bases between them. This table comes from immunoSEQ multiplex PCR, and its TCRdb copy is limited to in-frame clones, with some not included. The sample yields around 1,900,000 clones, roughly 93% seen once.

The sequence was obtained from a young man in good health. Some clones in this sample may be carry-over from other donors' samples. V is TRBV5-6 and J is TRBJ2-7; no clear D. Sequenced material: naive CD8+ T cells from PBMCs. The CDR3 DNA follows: TGTGCCAGCAGCTTGGCCCCCTACGAGCAGTACTTC. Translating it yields CASSLAPYEQYF.